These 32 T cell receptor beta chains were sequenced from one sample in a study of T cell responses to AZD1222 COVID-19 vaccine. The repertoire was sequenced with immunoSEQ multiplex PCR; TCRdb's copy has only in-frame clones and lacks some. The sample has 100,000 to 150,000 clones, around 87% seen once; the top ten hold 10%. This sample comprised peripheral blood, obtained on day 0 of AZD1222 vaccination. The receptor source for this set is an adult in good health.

The CDR3 coding sequence is TGTGCCAGCAGAAACTTTTTGACTGGGACTTCTAACTATGGCTACACCTTC. As protein: CASRNFLTGTSNYGYTF. The chain uses TRBV21-1 and TRBJ1-2. TRBV21-1 is assigned pseudogene status. This CDR3 is built from 17 residues.

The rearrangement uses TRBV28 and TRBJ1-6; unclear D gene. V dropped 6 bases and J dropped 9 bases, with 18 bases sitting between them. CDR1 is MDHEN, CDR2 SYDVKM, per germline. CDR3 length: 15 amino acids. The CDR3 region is CASRPQAGSSSPLHF. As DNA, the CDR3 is TGTGCCAGCAGGCCCCAGGCTGGCAGTTCTTCACCCCTCCACTTT.

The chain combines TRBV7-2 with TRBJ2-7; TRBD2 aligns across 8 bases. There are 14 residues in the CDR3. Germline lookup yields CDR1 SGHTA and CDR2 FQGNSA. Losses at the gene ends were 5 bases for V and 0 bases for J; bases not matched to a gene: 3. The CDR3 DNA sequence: TGTGCCAGCAGCCGGGGGGGGGCCTCCTACGAGCAGTACTTC. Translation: CASSRGGASYEQYF.

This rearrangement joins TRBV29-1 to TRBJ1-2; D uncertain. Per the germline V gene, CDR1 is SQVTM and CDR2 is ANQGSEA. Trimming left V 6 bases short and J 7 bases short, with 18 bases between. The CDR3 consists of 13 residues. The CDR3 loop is CSVAPVLRVGYTF. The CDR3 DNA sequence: TGCAGCGTGGCCCCCGTTTTACGGGTTGGCTACACCTTC.

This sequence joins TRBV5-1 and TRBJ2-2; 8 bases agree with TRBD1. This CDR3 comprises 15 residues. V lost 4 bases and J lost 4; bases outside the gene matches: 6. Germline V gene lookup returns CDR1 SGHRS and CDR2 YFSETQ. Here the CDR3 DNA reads TGCGCCAGCAGCGACCCGGGACAGGTCACCGGGGAGCTGTTTTTT. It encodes CASSDPGQVTGELFF.

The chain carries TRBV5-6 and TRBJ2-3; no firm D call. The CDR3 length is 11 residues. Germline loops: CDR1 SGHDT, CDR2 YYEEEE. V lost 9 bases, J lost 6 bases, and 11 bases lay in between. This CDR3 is CATSLGDTQYF. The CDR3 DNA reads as TGTGCCACCTCGCTCGGGGATACGCAGTATTTT.

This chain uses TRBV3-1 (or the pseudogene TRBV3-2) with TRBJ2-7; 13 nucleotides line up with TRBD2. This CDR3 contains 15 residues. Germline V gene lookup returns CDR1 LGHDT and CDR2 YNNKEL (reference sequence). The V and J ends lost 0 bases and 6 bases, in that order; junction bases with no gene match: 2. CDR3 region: CASSQERLAGGEQYF. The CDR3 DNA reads TGTGCCAGCAGCCAAGAACGACTAGCGGGAGGCGAGCAGTACTTC.

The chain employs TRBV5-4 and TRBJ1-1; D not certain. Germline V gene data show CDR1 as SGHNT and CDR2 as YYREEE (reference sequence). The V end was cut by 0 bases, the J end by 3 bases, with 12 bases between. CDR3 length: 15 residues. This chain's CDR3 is CASSLGRRSDTEAFF. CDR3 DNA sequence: TGTGCCAGCAGCTTGGGGAGAAGGTCGGACACTGAAGCTTTCTTT.

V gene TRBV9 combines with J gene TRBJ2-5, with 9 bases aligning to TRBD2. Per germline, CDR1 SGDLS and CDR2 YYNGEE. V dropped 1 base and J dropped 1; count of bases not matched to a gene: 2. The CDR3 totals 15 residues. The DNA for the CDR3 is TGTGCCAGCAGCGTAACGACTAGCGGCCAAGAGACCCAGTACTTC. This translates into CASSVTTSGQETQYF.

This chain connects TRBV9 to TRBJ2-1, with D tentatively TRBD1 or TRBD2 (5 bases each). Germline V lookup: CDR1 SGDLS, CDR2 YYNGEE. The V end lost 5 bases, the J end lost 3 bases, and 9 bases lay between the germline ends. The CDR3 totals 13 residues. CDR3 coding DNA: TGTGCCAGCAGTCGGGACGGCTACAATGAGCAGTTCTTC. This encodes CASSRDGYNEQFF.

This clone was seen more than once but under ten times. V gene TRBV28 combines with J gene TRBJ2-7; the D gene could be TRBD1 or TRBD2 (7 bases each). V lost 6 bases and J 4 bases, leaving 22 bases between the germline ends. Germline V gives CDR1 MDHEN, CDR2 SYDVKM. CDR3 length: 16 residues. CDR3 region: CASSPGGAGGWYEQYF. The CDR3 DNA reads TGTGCCAGCAGCCCAGGGGGGGCAGGGGGATGGTACGAGCAGTACTTC. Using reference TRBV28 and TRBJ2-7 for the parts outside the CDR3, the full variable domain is DVKVTQSSRYLVKRTGEKVFLECVQDMDHENMFWYRQDPGLGLRLIYFSYDVKMKEKGDIPEGYSVSREKKERFSLILESASTNQTSMYLCASSPGGAGGWYEQYFGPGTRLTVT.

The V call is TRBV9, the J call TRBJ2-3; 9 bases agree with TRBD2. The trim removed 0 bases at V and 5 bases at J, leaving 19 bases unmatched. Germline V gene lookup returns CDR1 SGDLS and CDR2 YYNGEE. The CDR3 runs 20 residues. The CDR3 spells CASSVVPASGMVGRQDTQYF. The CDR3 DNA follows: TGTGCCAGCAGCGTAGTGCCGGCTAGCGGGATGGTGGGTCGTCAAGATACGCAGTATTTT.

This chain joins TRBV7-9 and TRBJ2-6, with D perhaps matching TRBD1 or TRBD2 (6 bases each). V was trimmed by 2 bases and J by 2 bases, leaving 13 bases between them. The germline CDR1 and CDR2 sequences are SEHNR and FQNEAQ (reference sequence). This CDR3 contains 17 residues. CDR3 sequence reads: CASSLMGGNTGANVLTF. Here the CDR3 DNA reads TGTGCCAGCAGCTTAATGGGGGGCAACACTGGGGCCAACGTCCTGACTTTC.

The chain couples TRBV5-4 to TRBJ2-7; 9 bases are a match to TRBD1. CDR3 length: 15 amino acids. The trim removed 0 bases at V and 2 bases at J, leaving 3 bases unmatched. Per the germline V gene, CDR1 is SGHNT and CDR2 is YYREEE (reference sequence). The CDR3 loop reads CASSLAGQGAYEQYF. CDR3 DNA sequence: TGTGCCAGCAGCTTGGCGGGACAGGGTGCCTACGAGCAGTACTTC. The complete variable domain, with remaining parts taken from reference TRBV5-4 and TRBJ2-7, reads ETGVTQSPTHLIKTRGQQVTLRCSSQSGHNTVSWYQQALGQGPQFIFQYYREEENGRGNFPPRFSGLQFPNYSSELNVNALELDDSALYLCASSLAGQGAYEQYFGPGTRLTVT.

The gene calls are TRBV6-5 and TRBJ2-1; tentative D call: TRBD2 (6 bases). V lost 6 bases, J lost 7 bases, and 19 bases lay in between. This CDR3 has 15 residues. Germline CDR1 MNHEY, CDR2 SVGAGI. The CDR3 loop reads CASRPTRLVVNEQFF. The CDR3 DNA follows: TGTGCCAGCAGGCCCACCAGACTAGTGGTGAATGAGCAGTTCTTC.

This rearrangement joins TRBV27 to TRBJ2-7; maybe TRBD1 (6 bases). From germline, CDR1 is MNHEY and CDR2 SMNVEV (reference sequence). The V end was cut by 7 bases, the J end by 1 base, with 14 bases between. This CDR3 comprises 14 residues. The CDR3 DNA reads TGTGCCAGCACCCCTCACAGGGCATCCTACGAGCAGTACTTC. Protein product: CASTPHRASYEQYF.

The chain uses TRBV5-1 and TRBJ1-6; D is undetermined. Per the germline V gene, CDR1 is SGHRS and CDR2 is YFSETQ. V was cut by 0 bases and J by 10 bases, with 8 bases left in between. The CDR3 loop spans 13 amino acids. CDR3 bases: TGCGCCAGCAGCTTGGATCAGGAATCACCCCTCCACTTT. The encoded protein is CASSLDQESPLHF.

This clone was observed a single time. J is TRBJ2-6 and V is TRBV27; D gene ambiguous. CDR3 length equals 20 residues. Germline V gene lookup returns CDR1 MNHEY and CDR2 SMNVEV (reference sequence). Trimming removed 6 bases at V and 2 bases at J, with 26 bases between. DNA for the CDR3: TGTGCCAGCAGCCGAGCCGGCGGCAAGAAGGTCTTGGCTGGGGCCAACGTCCTGACTTTC. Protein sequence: CASSRAGGKKVLAGANVLTF.

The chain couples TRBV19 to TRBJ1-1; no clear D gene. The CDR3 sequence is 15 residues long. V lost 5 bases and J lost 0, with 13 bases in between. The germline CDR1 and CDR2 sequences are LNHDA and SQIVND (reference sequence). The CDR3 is CASSFSGAMNTEAFF. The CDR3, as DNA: TGTGCCAGTAGTTTCTCAGGAGCCATGAACACTGAAGCTTTCTTT.

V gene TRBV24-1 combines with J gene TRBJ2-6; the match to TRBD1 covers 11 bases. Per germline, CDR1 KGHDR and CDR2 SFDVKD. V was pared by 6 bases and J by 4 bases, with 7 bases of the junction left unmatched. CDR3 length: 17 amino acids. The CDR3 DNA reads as TGTGCCACCAGTACCGGGACAGGGGGGGCCGGGGCCAACGTCCTGACTTTC. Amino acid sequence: CATSTGTGGAGANVLTF.

The CDR3 DNA is TGCGCCAGCAGTCAACGGACAGGGGACACTGAAGCTTTCTTT. Translated, it gives CASSQRTGDTEAFF. This chain uses TRBV23-1 with TRBJ1-1; 9 nucleotides match TRBD1. TRBV23-1 is an open reading frame whose function is uncertain. The CDR3 runs to 14 residues. Unmatched junction bases numbered 1, after V lost 2 bases and J lost 3 bases.

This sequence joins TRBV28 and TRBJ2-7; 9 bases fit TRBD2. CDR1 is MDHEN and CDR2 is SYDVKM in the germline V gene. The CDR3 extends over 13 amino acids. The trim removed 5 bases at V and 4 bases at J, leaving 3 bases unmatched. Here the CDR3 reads CASSRLAAYEQYF. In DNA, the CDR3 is TGTGCCAGCAGTAGACTAGCGGCGTACGAGCAGTACTTC.

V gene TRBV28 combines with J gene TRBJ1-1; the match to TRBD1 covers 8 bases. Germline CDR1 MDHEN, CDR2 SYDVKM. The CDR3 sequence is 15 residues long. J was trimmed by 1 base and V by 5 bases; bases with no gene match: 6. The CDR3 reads CASSPSGGANTEAFF. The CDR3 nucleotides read TGTGCCAGCAGTCCCTCAGGGGGCGCGAACACTGAAGCTTTCTTT.

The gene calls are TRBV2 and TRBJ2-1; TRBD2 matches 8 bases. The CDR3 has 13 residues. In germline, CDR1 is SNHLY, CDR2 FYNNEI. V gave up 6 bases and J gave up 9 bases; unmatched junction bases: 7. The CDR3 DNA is TGTGCCAGCAGGACGGGAGGGCTCGTTGAGCAGTTCTTC. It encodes CASRTGGLVEQFF.

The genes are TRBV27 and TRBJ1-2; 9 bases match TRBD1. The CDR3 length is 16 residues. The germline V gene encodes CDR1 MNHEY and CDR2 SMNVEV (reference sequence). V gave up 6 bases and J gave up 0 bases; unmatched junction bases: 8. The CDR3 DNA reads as TGTGCCAGCAGAAAATCTGACAGGGGGACTAACTATGGCTACACCTTC. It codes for CASRKSDRGTNYGYTF.

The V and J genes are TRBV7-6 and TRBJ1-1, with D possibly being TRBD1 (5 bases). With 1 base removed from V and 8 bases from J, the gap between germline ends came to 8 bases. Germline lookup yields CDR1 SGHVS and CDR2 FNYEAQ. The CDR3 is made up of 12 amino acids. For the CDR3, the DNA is TGTGCCAGCAGCTTAGTTACAGGAGAAGCTTTCTTT. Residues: CASSLVTGEAFF.

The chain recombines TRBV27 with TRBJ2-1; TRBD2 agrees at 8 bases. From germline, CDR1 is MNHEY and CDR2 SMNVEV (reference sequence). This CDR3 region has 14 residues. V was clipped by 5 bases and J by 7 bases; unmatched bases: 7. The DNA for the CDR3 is TGTGCCAGCAGTCCGCAGCGGGAGAGGAATGAGCAGTTCTTC. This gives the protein CASSPQRERNEQFF.

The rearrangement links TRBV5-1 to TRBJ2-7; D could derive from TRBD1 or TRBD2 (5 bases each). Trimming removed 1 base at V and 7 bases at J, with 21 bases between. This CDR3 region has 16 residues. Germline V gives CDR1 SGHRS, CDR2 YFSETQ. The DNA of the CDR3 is TGCGCCAGCAGCTTGAGACAGACTAACGCCTATCGGGAGCAGTACTTC. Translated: CASSLRQTNAYREQYF.

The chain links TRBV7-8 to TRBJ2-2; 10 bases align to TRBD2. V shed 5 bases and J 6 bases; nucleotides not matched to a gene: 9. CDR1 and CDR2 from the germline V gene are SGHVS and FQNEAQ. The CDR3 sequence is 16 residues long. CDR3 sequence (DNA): TGTGCCAGCAGCGCCCAGCGGGGGGGCATCGCCGGGGAGCTGTTTTTT. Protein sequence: CASSAQRGGIAGELFF.

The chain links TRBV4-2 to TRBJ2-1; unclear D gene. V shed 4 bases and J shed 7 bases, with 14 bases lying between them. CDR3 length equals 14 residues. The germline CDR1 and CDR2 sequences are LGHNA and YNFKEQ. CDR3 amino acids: CASSPLRLGNEQFF. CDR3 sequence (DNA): TGTGCCAGCAGCCCCTTGCGTTTAGGAAATGAGCAGTTCTTC.

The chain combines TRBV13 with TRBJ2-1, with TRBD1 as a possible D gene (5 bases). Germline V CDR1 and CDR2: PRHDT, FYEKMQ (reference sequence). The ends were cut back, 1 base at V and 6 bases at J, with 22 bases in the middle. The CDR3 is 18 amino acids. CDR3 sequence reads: CASSLAPKEPGLGNEQFF. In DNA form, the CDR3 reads TGTGCCAGCAGCTTAGCCCCGAAGGAGCCAGGGTTAGGCAATGAGCAGTTCTTC.

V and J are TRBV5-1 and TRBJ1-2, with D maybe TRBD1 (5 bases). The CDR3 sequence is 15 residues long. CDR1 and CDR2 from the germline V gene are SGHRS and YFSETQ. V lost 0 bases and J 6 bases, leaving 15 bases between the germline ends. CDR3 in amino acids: CASSLEFVEGHGYTF. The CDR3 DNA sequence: TGCGCCAGCAGCTTGGAATTTGTCGAGGGACATGGCTACACCTTC.